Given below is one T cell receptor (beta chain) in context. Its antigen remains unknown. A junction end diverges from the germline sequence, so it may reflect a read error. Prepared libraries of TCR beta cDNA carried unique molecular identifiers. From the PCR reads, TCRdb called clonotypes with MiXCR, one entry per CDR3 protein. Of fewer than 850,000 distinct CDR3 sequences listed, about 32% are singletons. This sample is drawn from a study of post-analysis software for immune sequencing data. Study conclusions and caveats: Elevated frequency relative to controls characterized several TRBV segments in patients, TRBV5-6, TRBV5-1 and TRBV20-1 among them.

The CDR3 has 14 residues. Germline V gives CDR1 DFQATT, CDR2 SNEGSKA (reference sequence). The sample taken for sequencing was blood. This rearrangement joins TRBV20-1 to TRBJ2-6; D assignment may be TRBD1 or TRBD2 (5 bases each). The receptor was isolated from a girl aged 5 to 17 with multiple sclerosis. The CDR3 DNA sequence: TGCAGTGCTTGGGACGACTCTGGGGTCAACGTCCTGACTTTC. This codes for CSAWDDSGVNVLTF.